Following are 22 T cell receptor beta chains from one sample sequenced in a study of CXCR3-negative and CXCR3-positive naive CD8 T cells. The method, 5' RACE with UMI labels, was used to prepare the TRB cDNA libraries. Reanalyzing the 5' RACE reads, TCRdb keeps one entry per CDR3 protein, without DNA. This table holds tens of thousands of distinct CDR3 sequences. Sequencing was performed on memory CD8+ T cells from blood. These TCRs come from a human donor in good health. Some clones in this sample may be carry-over from other donors' samples.

This chain uses TRBV7-9 with TRBJ1-3. Germline V gives CDR1 SEHNR, CDR2 FQNEAQ (reference sequence). The CDR3 runs 15 residues. CDR3 residues: CASSLLATSGNTIYF.

CDR3 in amino acids: CASSLVSLPDTQYF. This rearrangement joins TRBV7-9 to TRBJ2-3. CDR3 length equals 14 residues. From germline, CDR1 is SEHNR and CDR2 FQNEAQ (reference sequence). Full variable domain (missing parts from reference TRBV7-9 and TRBJ2-3): DTGVSQNPRHKITKRGQNVTFRCDPISEHNRLYWYRQTLGQGPEFLTYFQNEAQLEKSRLLSDRFSAERPKGSFSTLEIQRTEQGDSAMYLCASSLVSLPDTQYFGPGTRLTVL.

V gene TRBV2 combines with J gene TRBJ2-1. The CDR3 spans 12 residues. Germline CDR1 reads SNHLY; CDR2 reads FYNNEI. This CDR3 reads CASSGGSDEQFF.

The CDR3 spells CASTGDRDLYEQYF. This chain connects TRBV7-9 to TRBJ2-7; the TCRdb D gene call, TRBD1, has no DNA to confirm it. The germline V gene encodes CDR1 SEHNR and CDR2 FQNEAQ (reference sequence). The CDR3 is made up of 14 amino acids.

The rearrangement uses TRBV29-1 and TRBJ2-2; TCRdb returns TRBD1, unconfirmable since there is no DNA. The germline V gene encodes CDR1 SQVTM and CDR2 ANQGSEA. The CDR3 totals 13 residues. CDR3 region: CSVDRGNTGELFF.

CDR3 sequence reads: CASSQVPTGGNYGYTF. This chain uses TRBV4-2 with TRBJ1-2; TCRdb outputs TRBD1, but without DNA this stays unchecked. Germline CDR1 LGHNA, CDR2 YNFKEQ. There are 16 residues in the CDR3.

The rearrangement uses TRBV28 and TRBJ2-1; the TCRdb call, TRBD2, lacks DNA for checking. The CDR3 is 15 residues long. Germline-derived CDR1 and CDR2 are MDHEN and SYDVKM. The CDR3 sequence is CASSPRRSSYNEQFF.

V is TRBV7-6 and J is TRBJ2-1; the D call of TRBD2 rests on TCRdb alone, since no DNA is present to check it. The CDR3 loop spans 15 amino acids. Germline CDR1 reads SGHVS; CDR2 reads FNYEAQ. This chain's CDR3 is CASRLVAGGPNEQFF.

The V call is TRBV29-1, the J call TRBJ2-7; TCRdb's D call of TRBD1 is untestable without DNA. Germline V gene lookup returns CDR1 SQVTM and CDR2 ANQGSEA. The CDR3 is 16 amino acids. The CDR3 here is CSVVPQVGGSEDEQYF.

The J gene is TRBJ1-1, the V gene TRBV29-1. CDR3 length: 12 amino acids. The germline CDR1 and CDR2 sequences are SQVTM and ANQGSEA. This chain's CDR3 is CSVEAIQIEVFF.

This sequence joins TRBV12-3 or TRBV12-4 and TRBJ1-1. The CDR3 is 12 amino acids. The CDR3 loop is CASSLEWTEAFF.

The V call is TRBV29-1, the J call TRBJ2-7; TCRdb's D call, TRBD1, is unchecked because there is no DNA. Germline V gene lookup returns CDR1 SQVTM and CDR2 ANQGSEA. The CDR3 loop spans 12 amino acids. The CDR3 loop is CSVADSWNEQYF.

The gene calls are TRBV28 and TRBJ1-1; as DNA is missing, the TRBD1 call by TCRdb cannot be tested. This CDR3 region has 14 residues. Germline CDR1 reads MDHEN; CDR2 reads SYDVKM. CDR3 amino acids: CASSFGTGWTEAFF.

This chain links TRBV28 with TRBJ1-4; the D gene TCRdb calls, TRBD1, cannot be checked with no DNA. The CDR3 extends over 15 amino acids. CDR1 and CDR2 (germline): MDHEN, SYDVKM. The CDR3: CASSPLTGGEEKLFF.

V usage is TRBV7-9 and J usage is TRBJ1-2; no DNA is available, so the TRBD1 call from TCRdb remains unchecked. The CDR3 is 18 residues long. The germline CDR1 and CDR2 sequences are SEHNR and FQNEAQ (reference sequence). The CDR3 sequence is CASSQETSPGEDDYGYTF.

The chain couples TRBV19 to TRBJ1-1; the D call from TCRdb, TRBD1, cannot be confirmed without DNA. From germline, CDR1 is LNHDA and CDR2 SQIVND (reference sequence). The CDR3 has 14 residues. CDR3 region: CASSETGTDLQAFF.

The rearrangement uses TRBV7-3 and TRBJ2-2. This CDR3 has 14 residues. CDR1 and CDR2 from the germline V gene are SGHTA and FQGTGA. The CDR3 region is CASSDGSATGELFF. The full variable domain, its missing parts supplied by reference TRBV7-3 and TRBJ2-2, is GAGVSQTPSNKVTEKGKYVELRCDPISGHTALYWYRQSLGQGPEFLIYFQGTGAADDSGLPNDRFFAVRPEGSVSTLKIQRTERGDSAVYLCASSDGSATGELFFGEGSRLTVL.

This rearrangement joins TRBV7-9 to TRBJ1-1; TCRdb lists TRBD1, though no DNA is available to test this call. The CDR3 length is 13 residues. Germline V gene sequence: CDR1 SEHNR, CDR2 FQNEAQ (reference sequence). The CDR3 sequence is CASSFSGDTEAFF.

The V gene is TRBV29-1, the J gene TRBJ2-7. The CDR3 has 13 amino acids. From germline, CDR1 is SQVTM and CDR2 ANQGSEA. CDR3 protein: CSVVGRSSYEQYF.

The J gene is TRBJ2-3, the V gene TRBV12-3 or TRBV12-4; TCRdb designates TRBD2, a call that cannot be tested without DNA. CDR3 length equals 14 residues. The CDR3 sequence is CASSLGLVTDTQYF.

This chain joins TRBV7-9 and TRBJ2-1; no DNA is available, so the TRBD1 call from TCRdb remains unchecked. The CDR3 contains 15 residues. The V gene's germline CDR1 is SEHNR and CDR2 FQNEAQ (reference sequence). CDR3 loop: CASSFSPGQGGEQFF.

The rearrangement joins TRBV29-1 to TRBJ2-3. This CDR3 comprises 13 residues. CDR1 and CDR2 (germline): SQVTM, ANQGSEA. This CDR3 reads CSVYYATADTQYF.